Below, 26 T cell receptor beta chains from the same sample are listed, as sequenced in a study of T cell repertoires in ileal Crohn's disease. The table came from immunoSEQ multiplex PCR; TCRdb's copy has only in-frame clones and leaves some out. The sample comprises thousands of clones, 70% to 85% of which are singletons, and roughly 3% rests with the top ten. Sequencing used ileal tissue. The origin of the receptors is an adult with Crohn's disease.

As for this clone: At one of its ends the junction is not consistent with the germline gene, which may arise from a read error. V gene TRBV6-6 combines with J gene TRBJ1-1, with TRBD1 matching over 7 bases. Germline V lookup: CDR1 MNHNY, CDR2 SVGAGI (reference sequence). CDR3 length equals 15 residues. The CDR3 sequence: CVSRRDSARNTEAFF. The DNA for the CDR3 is TGTGTCAGCAGGAGGGACAGTGCACGCAACACTGAAGCTTTCTTT.

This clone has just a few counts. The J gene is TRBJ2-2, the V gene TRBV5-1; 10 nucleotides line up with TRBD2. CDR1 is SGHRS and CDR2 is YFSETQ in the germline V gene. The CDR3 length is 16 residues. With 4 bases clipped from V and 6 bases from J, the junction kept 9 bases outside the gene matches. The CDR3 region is CASSSYQRGGAGELFF. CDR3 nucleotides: TGCGCCAGCAGCAGCTACCAGCGGGGGGGGGCCGGGGAGCTGTTTTTT.

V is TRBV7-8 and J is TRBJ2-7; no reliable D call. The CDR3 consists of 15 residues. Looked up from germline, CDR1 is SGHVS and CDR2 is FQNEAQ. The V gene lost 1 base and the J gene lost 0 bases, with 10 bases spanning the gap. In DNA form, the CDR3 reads TGTGCCAGCAGCTTAGAGTCCGGTGGCTCCTACGAGCAGTACTTC. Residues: CASSLESGGSYEQYF.

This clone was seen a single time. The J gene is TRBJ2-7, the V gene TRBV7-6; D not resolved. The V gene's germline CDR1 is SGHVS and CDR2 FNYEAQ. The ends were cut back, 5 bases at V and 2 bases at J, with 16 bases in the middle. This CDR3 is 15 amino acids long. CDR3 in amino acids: CASSASSIRAYEQYF. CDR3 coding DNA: TGTGCCAGCAGCGCCTCGAGCATTCGGGCCTACGAGCAGTACTTC.

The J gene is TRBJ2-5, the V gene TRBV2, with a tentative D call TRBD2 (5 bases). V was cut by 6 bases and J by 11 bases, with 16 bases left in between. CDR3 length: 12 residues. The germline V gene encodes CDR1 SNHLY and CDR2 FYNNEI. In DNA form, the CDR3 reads TGTGCCAGCAGCCCCATTTCGACTAATCAGTACTTC. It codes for CASSPISTNQYF.

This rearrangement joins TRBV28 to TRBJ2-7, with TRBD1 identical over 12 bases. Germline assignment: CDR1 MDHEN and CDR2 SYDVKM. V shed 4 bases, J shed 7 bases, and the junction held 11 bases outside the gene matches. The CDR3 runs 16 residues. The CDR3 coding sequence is TGTGCCAGCAGTTCCCATCCGGGACAGGGGGCGCGGGAGCAGTACTTC. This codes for CASSSHPGQGAREQYF. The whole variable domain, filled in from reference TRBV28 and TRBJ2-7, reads DVKVTQSSRYLVKRTGEKVFLECVQDMDHENMFWYRQDPGLGLRLIYFSYDVKMKEKGDIPEGYSVSREKKERFSLILESASTNQTSMYLCASSSHPGQGAREQYFGPGTRLTVT.

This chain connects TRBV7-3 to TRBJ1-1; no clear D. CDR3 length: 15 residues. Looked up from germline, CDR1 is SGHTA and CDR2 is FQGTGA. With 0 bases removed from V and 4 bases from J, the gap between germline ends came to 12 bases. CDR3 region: CASSLTEGHGTEAFF. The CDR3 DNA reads TGTGCCAGCAGCTTAACGGAGGGTCATGGCACTGAAGCTTTCTTT.

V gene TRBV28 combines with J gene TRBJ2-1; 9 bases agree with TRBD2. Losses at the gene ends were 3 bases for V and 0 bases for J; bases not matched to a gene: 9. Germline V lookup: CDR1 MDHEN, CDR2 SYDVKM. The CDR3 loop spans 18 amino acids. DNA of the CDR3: TGTGCCAGCAGTTTCCCTCTAGCGGGATCGGGCTCCTACAATGAGCAGTTCTTC. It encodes CASSFPLAGSGSYNEQFF. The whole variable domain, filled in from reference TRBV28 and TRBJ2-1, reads DVKVTQSSRYLVKRTGEKVFLECVQDMDHENMFWYRQDPGLGLRLIYFSYDVKMKEKGDIPEGYSVSREKKERFSLILESASTNQTSMYLCASSFPLAGSGSYNEQFFGPGTRLTVL.

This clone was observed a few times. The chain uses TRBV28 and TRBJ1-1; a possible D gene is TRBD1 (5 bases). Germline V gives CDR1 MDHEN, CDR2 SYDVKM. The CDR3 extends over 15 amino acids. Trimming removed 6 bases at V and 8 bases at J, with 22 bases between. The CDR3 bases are TGTGCCAGCAGATCACTTCAGGGCCTCCACAGCGAAGCTTTCTTT. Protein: CASRSLQGLHSEAFF.

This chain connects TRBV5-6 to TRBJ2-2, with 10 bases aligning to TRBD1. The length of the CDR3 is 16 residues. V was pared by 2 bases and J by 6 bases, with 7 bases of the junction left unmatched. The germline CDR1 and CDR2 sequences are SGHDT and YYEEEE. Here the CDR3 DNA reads TGTGCCAGCAGCTTTGACAGGGGGCGGGTTCCCGGGGAGCTGTTTTTT. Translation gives CASSFDRGRVPGELFF.

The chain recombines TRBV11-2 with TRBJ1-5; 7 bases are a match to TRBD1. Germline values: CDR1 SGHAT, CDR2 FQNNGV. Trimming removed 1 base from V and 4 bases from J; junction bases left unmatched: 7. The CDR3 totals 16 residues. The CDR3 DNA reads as TGTGCCAGCAGCTTAGGGAACAGGGGACGAAATCAGCCCCAGCATTTT. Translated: CASSLGNRGRNQPQHF. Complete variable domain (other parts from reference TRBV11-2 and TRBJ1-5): EAGVAQSPRYKIIEKRQSVAFWCNPISGHATLYWYQQILGQGPKLLIQFQNNGVVDDSQLPKDRFSAERLKGVDSTLKIQPAKLEDSAVYLCASSLGNRGRNQPQHFGDGTRLSIL.

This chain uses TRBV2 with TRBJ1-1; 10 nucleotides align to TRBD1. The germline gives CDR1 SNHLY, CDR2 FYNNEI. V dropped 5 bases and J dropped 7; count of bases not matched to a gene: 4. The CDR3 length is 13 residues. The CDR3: CASSFRDRGEAFF. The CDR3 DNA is TGTGCCAGCAGTTTTCGGGACAGGGGTGAAGCTTTCTTT.

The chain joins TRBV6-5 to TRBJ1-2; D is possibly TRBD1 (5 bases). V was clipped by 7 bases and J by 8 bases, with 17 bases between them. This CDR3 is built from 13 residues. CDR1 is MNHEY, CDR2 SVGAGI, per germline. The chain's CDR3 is CASIQTGGGGYTF. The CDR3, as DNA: TGTGCCAGCATTCAAACGGGGGGAGGGGGCTACACCTTC.

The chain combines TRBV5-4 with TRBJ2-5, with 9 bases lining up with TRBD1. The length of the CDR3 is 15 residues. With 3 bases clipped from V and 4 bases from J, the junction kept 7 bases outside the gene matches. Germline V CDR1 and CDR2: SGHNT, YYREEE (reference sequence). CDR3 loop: CASSSRDRVGETQYF. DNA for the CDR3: TGTGCCAGCAGCTCCCGGGACAGGGTAGGAGAGACCCAGTACTTC.

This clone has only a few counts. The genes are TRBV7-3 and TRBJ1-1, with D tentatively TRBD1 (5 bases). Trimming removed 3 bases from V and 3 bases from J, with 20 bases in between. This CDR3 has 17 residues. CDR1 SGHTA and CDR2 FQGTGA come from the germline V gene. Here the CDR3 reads CASSFPGNRGWDTEAFF. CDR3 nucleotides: TGTGCCAGCAGCTTCCCAGGAAATAGGGGATGGGACACTGAAGCTTTCTTT. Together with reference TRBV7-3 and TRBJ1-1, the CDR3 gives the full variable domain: GAGVSQTPSNKVTEKGKYVELRCDPISGHTALYWYRQSLGQGPEFLIYFQGTGAADDSGLPNDRFFAVRPEGSVSTLKIQRTERGDSAVYLCASSFPGNRGWDTEAFFGQGTRLTVV.

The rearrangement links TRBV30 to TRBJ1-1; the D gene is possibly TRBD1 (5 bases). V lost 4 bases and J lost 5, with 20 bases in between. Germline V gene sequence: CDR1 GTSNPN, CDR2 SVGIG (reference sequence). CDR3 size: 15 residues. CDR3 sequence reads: CAWKKGDSAVTEAFF. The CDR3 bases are TGTGCCTGGAAGAAGGGTGACAGCGCGGTTACTGAAGCTTTCTTT.

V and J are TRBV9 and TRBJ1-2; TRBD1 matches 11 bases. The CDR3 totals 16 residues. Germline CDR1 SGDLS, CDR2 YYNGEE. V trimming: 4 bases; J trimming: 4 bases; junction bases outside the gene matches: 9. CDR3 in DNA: TGTGCCAGCAGCACCTCCTTGGGGACAGGGGGCTATGGCTACACCTTC. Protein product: CASSTSLGTGGYGYTF.

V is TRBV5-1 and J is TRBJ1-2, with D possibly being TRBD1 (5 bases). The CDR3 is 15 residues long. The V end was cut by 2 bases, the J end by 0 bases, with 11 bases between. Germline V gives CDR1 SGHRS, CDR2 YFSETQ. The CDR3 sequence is CASSFSGSSNYGYTF. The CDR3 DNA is TGCGCCAGCAGCTTCTCAGGGTCCTCTAACTATGGCTACACCTTC.

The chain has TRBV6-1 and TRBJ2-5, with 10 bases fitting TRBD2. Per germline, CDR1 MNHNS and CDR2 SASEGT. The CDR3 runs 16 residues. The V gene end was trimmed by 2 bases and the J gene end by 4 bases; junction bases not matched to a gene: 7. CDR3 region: CASSELLAGGLETQYF. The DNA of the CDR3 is TGTGCCAGCAGTGAACTCTTAGCGGGAGGTTTAGAGACCCAGTACTTC.

The CDR3 region is CASSSRTSGRYNEQFF. CDR3 coding DNA: TGTGCCAGCAGTTCCCGGACTAGCGGGAGGTACAATGAGCAGTTCTTC. The chain couples TRBV6-5 to TRBJ2-1; 14 positions agree with TRBD2. Germline-derived CDR1 and CDR2 are MNHEY and SVGAGI. The trim removed 4 bases at V and 4 bases at J, leaving 3 bases unmatched. This CDR3 has 16 amino acids.

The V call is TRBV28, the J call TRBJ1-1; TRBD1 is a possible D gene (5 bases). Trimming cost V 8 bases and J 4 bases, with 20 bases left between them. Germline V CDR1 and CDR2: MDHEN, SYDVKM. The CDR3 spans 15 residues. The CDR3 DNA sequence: TGTGCCAGCCTCACGTGGGGACGGGGGGTCACTGAAGCTTTCTTT. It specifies CASLTWGRGVTEAFF.

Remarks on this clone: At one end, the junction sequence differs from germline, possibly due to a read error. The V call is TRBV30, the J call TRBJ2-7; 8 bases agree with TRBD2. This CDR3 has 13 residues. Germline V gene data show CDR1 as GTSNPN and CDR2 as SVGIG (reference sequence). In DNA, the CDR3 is TGTGCCTGGAGTGGGACTAGCTCCCACGAGCAGTACTTC. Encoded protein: CAWSGTSSHEQYF.

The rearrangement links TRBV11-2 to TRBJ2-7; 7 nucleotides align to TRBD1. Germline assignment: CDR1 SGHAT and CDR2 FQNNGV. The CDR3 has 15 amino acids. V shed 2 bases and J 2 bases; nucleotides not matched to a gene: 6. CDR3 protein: CASSLRPGGPYEQYF. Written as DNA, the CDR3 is TGTGCCAGCAGCTTACGGCCAGGGGGTCCCTACGAGCAGTACTTC. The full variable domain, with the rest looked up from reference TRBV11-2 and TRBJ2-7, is EAGVAQSPRYKIIEKRQSVAFWCNPISGHATLYWYQQILGQGPKLLIQFQNNGVVDDSQLPKDRFSAERLKGVDSTLKIQPAKLEDSAVYLCASSLRPGGPYEQYFGPGTRLTVT.

The CDR3 is CASSGENSPLHF. The CDR3 DNA follows: TGTGCCAGCAGTGGGGAGAATTCACCCCTCCACTTT. The chain employs TRBV11-2 and TRBJ1-6, with D unclear. V was shortened by 6 bases and J by 7 bases, with 7 bases between the two germline ends. CDR1 and CDR2 (germline): SGHAT, FQNNGV. The CDR3 totals 12 residues.

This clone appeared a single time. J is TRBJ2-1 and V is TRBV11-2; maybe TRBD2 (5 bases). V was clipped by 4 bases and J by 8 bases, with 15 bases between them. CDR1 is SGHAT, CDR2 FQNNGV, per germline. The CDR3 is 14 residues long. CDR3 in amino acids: CASSSSRGTHEQFF. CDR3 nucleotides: TGTGCCAGCAGCTCCTCCCGGGGTACCCATGAGCAGTTCTTC.

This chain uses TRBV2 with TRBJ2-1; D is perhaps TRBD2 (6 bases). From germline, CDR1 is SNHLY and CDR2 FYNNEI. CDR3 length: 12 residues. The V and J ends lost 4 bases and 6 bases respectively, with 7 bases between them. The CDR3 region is CASSGLVNEQFF. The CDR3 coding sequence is TGTGCCAGCAGTGGACTAGTCAATGAGCAGTTCTTC.